Sequencing of this T cell receptor beta chain was carried out in a study of T cell responses to AZD1222 COVID-19 vaccine. Broader study findings: In a largely white British group with more females than males, clonal diversity was possibly underestimated.

With regard to this clone: Its target is not known.

Sequencing used immunoSEQ multiplex PCR; TCRdb keeps in-frame clones, though not all of them. The table lists over 150,000 clones, approximately 93% of them singletons. CDR3 size: 15 residues. Germline lookup yields CDR1 MNHEY and CDR2 SVGAGI. The ends were cut back, 6 bases at V and 4 bases at J, with 19 bases in the middle. The sample in question was peripheral blood, obtained 28 days after the second AZD1222 dose. The rearrangement links TRBV6-5 to TRBJ2-7; unclear D gene. This receptor was obtained from an adult who received the AZD1222 COVID-19 vaccine. The CDR3 region has the DNA TGTGCCAGCAGACTCCGGGCCCAGGCCGGGTACGAGCAGTACTTC. Its protein is CASRLRAQAGYEQYF.